A single TCR beta chain is shown here with its context. Its antigen is unknown. The study ran its PCR with 60 Vbeta and 13 Jbeta primers. Assay: immunoSEQ multiplex PCR; the TCRdb copy retains only in-frame clones and omits some. The table lists around 67,000 clones, 75% to 90% of them singletons. V lost 3 bases, J lost 1 base, and 6 bases stayed unmatched. Looked up from germline, CDR1 is SGHRS and CDR2 is YFSETQ. This CDR3 region has 16 residues. This sample is drawn from a study of cytomegalovirus exposure and HLA in healthy donors. Whole-study findings and limits: After further analysis at a later stage, some 15,000 TCR beta sequences were associated with HLA alleles at 0.05 false discovery rate.

V usage is TRBV5-1 and J usage is TRBJ2-7; TRBD2 aligns across 11 bases. Sequenced sample: PBMCs. This receptor was identified in a woman between 25 and 40 years old in good health and CMV-seropositive. The CDR3 reads CASSSELAGVSYEQYF. As DNA, the CDR3 is TGCGCCAGCAGCTCCGAACTAGCGGGAGTATCCTACGAGCAGTACTTC.